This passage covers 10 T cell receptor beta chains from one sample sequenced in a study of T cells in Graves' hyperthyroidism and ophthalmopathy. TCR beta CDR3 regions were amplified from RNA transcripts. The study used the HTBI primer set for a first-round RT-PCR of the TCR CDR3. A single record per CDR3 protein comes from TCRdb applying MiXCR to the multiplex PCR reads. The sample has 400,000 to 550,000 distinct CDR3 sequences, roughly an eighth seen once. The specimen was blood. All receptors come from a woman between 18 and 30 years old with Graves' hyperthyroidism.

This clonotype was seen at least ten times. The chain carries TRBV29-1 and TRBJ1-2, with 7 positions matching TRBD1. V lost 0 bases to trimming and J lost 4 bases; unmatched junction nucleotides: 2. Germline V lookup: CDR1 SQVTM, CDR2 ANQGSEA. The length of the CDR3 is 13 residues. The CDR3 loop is CSVEEGTVYGYTF. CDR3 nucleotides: TGCAGCGTTGAAGAAGGGACAGTCTATGGCTACACCTTC.

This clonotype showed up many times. CDR3 amino acids: CASSLDREGTEAFF. The CDR3, as DNA: TGTGCCAGCAGTTTAGACAGGGAGGGCACTGAAGCTTTCTTT. The rearrangement joins TRBV12-3 or TRBV12-4 to TRBJ1-1, with D possibly being TRBD1 (6 bases). The V and J ends lost 1 base and 4 bases respectively, with 10 bases between them. This CDR3 comprises 14 residues.

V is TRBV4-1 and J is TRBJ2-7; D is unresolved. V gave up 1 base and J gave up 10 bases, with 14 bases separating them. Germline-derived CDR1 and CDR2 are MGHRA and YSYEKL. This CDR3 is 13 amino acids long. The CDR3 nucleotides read TGCGCCAGCAGCCAAGTTGGGCAGGCCGATCAGTACTTC. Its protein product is CASSQVGQADQYF.

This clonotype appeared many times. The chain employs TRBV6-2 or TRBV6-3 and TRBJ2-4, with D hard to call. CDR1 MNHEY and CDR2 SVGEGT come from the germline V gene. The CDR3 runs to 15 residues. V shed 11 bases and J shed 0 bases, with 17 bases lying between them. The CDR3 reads CAARTANRAKNIQYF. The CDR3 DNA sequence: TGTGCCGCCCGGACGGCCAACCGAGCCAAAAACATTCAGTACTTC.

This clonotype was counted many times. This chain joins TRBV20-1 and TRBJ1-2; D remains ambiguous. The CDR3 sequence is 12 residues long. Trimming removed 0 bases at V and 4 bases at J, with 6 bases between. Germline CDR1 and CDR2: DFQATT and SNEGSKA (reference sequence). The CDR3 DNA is TGCAGTGCTAGAGATCAGACCTATGGCTACACCTTC. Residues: CSARDQTYGYTF.

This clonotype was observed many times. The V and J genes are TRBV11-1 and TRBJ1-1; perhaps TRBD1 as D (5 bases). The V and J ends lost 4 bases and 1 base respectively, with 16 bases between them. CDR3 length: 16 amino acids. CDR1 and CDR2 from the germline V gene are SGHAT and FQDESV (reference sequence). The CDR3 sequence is CASSSTRGRWNTEAFF. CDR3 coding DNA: TGTGCCAGCAGCTCGACTCGGGGACGGTGGAACACTGAAGCTTTCTTT.

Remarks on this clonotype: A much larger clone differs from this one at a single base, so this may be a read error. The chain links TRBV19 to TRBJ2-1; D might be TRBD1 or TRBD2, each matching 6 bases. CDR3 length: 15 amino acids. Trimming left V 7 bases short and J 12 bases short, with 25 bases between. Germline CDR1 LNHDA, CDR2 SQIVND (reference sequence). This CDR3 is CASTPGGPIRFGQFF. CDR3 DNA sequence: TGTGCCAGTACCCCTGGGGGGCCGATACGATTTGGGCAGTTCTTC.

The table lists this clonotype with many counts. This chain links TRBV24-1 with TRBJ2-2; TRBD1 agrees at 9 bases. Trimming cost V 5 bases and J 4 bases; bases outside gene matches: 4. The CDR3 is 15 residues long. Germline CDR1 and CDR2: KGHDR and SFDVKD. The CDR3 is CATSAGTGTTGELFF. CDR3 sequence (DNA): TGTGCCACCAGTGCCGGGACAGGGACCACCGGGGAGCTGTTTTTT.

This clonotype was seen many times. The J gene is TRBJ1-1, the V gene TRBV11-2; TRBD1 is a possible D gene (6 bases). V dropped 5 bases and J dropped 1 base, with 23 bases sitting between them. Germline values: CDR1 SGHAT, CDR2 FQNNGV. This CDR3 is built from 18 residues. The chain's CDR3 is CASSRRGGGGLQNTEAFF. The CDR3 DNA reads TGTGCCAGCAGCCGTAGGGGGGGCGGAGGACTACAGAACACTGAAGCTTTCTTT.

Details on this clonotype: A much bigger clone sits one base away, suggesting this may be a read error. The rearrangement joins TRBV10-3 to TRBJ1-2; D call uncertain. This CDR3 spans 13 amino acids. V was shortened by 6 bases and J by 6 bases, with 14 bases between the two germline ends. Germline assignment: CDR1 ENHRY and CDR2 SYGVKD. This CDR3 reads CAIRRLGGHGYTF. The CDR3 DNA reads TGTGCCATCAGGCGGTTAGGAGGCCATGGCTACACCTTC.